The next 11 T cell receptor beta chains were all read from a single sample in a study of blood T cell repertoires in COVID-19. Sequencing used immunoSEQ multiplex PCR; TCRdb keeps in-frame clones, though not all of them. This sample has some 100,000 clones, with roughly nine tenths found just once. Input material: peripheral blood. These receptor sequences come from a man aged 50 to 60 with acute or convalescent COVID-19.

The V call is TRBV5-1, the J call TRBJ1-4; D gene unclear. Germline V gene data show CDR1 as SGHRS and CDR2 as YFSETQ. Trimming cost V 4 bases and J 8 bases, with 15 bases left between them. The CDR3 runs 14 residues. CDR3 sequence (DNA): TGCGCCAGCAGCCTGGTCAGTGCGGGGGAAAAACTGTTTTTT. This gives the protein CASSLVSAGEKLFF.

CDR3 in amino acids: CASSEQNFSGNTIYF. The CDR3 region has the DNA TGTGCCAGCAGTGAACAAAATTTCTCTGGAAACACCATATATTTT. The chain has TRBV6-1 and TRBJ1-3; no clear D gene. V was pared by 2 bases and J by 0 bases, with 8 bases between. The CDR3 runs to 15 residues. Germline V gene sequence: CDR1 MNHNS, CDR2 SASEGT.

The rearrangement uses TRBV6-5 and TRBJ1-1; 9 nucleotides line up with TRBD1. Germline V gene data show CDR1 as MNHEY and CDR2 as SVGAGI. CDR3 length: 15 residues. J gave up 1 base and V 6 bases, and 6 bases lay outside the gene matches. The CDR3 here is CASSHTGGQNTEAFF. The CDR3 DNA follows: TGTGCCAGCAGCCACACAGGGGGCCAGAACACTGAAGCTTTCTTT.

This rearrangement joins TRBV14 to TRBJ2-5, with a tentative D call TRBD2 (6 bases). Per germline, CDR1 SGHDN and CDR2 FVKESK. CDR3 size: 13 residues. The V gene lost 6 bases and the J gene lost 2 bases, with 10 bases spanning the gap. CDR3 protein: CASSLGLQETQYF. The CDR3 coding sequence is TGTGCCAGCAGTCTCGGACTACAAGAGACCCAGTACTTC.

The rearrangement joins TRBV10-1 to TRBJ1-6, with TRBD1 matching over 7 bases. V gave up 3 bases and J gave up 7 bases; unmatched junction bases: 3. Germline V lookup: CDR1 WNHNN, CDR2 SYGVQD (reference sequence). The CDR3 extends over 14 amino acids. The CDR3, as DNA: TGCGCCAGCAGTGAAGCGACAGGGAATTCACCCCTCCACTTT. Its translation: CASSEATGNSPLHF.

The V call is TRBV7-9, the J call TRBJ1-2, with D maybe TRBD1 (5 bases). V was shortened by 6 bases and J by 5 bases, with 13 bases between the two germline ends. The germline V gene encodes CDR1 SEHNR and CDR2 FQNEAQ (reference sequence). The CDR3 is made up of 13 amino acids. The CDR3 region has the DNA TGTGCCAGCAGTCCCACGGGGGTTTATGGCTACACCTTC. It codes for CASSPTGVYGYTF.

This clone appeared a single time. This chain links TRBV19 with TRBJ2-1, with TRBD2 matching 9 bases. CDR1 is LNHDA, CDR2 SQIVND, per germline (reference sequence). The CDR3 runs 16 residues. Trimming took 3 bases from V and 5 from J; bases not matched to a gene: 8. CDR3 amino acids: CASSIPLAGRDNEQFF. The CDR3 DNA sequence: TGTGCCAGTAGTATCCCTCTAGCGGGACGAGACAATGAGCAGTTCTTC.

This clone came up a few times. The chain recombines TRBV4-2 with TRBJ2-1; 7 positions agree with TRBD2. The germline V gene has CDR1 LGHNA and CDR2 YNFKEQ. The CDR3 runs 16 residues. Trimming took 0 bases from V and 1 from J; bases not matched to a gene: 3. The CDR3 DNA sequence: TGTGCCAGCAGCCAAGATGGGGGGGGTTCCTACAATGAGCAGTTCTTC. Its protein product is CASSQDGGGSYNEQFF.

The count of this clone is one. The J gene is TRBJ2-3, the V gene TRBV5-6, with 12 bases matching TRBD2. J gave up 5 bases and V 0 bases, and 13 bases lay outside the gene matches. CDR3 length: 19 residues. The V gene's germline CDR1 is SGHDT and CDR2 YYEEEE. The CDR3 region has the DNA TGTGCCAGCAGCTTGGCCGAACTGGCGGGACTAGCGGGTGGAGATACGCAGTATTTT. Encoded protein: CASSLAELAGLAGGDTQYF.

The chain recombines TRBV5-1 with TRBJ2-7; D unclear. Trimming shortened V by 2 bases and J by 4 bases, and 4 bases separated the two germline ends. The length of the CDR3 is 11 residues. Germline loops: CDR1 SGHRS, CDR2 YFSETQ. CDR3 sequence reads: CASSFQYEQYF. The CDR3 nucleotides read TGCGCCAGCAGCTTCCAATACGAGCAGTACTTC.

The gene calls are TRBV2 and TRBJ2-7; TRBD2 agrees at 16 bases. The V gene end was trimmed by 6 bases and the J gene end by 0 bases; junction bases not matched to a gene: 5. Germline lookup yields CDR1 SNHLY and CDR2 FYNNEI. The CDR3 runs 17 residues. In nucleotides, the CDR3 is TGTGCCAGCAGGGGACTAGCGGGAGGGCCGTCCTCCTACGAGCAGTACTTC. This sequence encodes CASRGLAGGPSSYEQYF. Combining the CDR3 with reference TRBV2 and TRBJ2-7 gives the whole variable domain EPEVTQTPSHQVTQMGQEVILRCVPISNHLYFYWYRQILGQKVEFLVSFYNNEISEKSEIFDDQFSVERPDGSNFTLKIRSTKLEDSAMYFCASRGLAGGPSSYEQYFGPGTRLTVT.